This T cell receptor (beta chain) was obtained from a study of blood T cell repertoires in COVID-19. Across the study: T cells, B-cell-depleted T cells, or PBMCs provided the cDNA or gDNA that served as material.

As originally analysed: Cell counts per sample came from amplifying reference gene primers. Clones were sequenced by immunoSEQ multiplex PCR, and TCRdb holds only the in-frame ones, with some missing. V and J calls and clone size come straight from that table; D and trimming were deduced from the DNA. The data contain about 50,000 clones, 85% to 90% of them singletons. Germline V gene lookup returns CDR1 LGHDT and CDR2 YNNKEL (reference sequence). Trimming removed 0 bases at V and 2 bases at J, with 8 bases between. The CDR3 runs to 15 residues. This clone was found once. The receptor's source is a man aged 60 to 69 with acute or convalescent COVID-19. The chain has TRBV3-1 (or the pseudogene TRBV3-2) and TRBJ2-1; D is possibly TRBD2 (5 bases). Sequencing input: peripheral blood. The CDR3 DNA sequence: TGTGCCAGCAGCCAAGAATTCGGGACCTACAATGAGCAGTTCTTC. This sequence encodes CASSQEFGTYNEQFF.